This T cell receptor beta chain was captured in a study of shared clonotypes between healthy human individuals. Study outcomes and limitations: When naive CD4 clonotypes were compared across a handful of donors, around 4.6% were shared. The genetic and exposure-history diversity represented was limited by few donors.

Assay: immunoSEQ multiplex PCR; the TCRdb copy retains only in-frame clones and omits some. This table holds hundreds of thousands of clones, more than 70% found once. On this clone: Its matching antigen is unknown.

The sequence derives from a woman aged 25 to 45 in good health. The sample was memory CD4+ T cells sorted from blood. Indicated subset: CD45RA-negative fraction.

This chain's CDR3 is CASSQRTSGYNEQFF. The CDR3 region has the DNA TGTGCCAGCAGTCAGCGGACTAGCGGATACAATGAGCAGTTCTTC. The chain uses TRBV28 and TRBJ2-1; 10 nucleotides align to TRBD2. Germline V gene sequence: CDR1 MDHEN, CDR2 SYDVKM. Losses at the gene ends were 5 bases for V and 4 bases for J; bases not matched to a gene: 5. This CDR3 has 15 residues.